These 32 T cell receptor beta chains originate from one sample sequenced in a study of blood T cell repertoires in COVID-19. Profiling relied on immunoSEQ multiplex PCR, and the TCRdb table lists in-frame clones only, not all of them. The table lists under 250,000 clones, about 84% of them singletons. The sample taken for sequencing was peripheral blood. The receptors here all came from an elderly woman with COVID-19, enrolled during active disease.

In nucleotides, the CDR3 is TGCAGCGGGGGACAGGGGAGCGACACTGAAGCTTTCTTT. This codes for CSGGQGSDTEAFF. V usage is TRBV29-1 and J usage is TRBJ1-1; 10 bases are a match to TRBD1. The V segment lost 7 bases and the J segment 3 bases; nucleotides outside the gene matches: 5. This CDR3 region has 13 residues. The germline V gene has CDR1 SQVTM and CDR2 ANQGSEA.

The chain recombines TRBV5-5 with TRBJ1-1, with D possibly matching TRBD1 (6 bases). Per the germline V gene, CDR1 is SGHKS and CDR2 is YYEKEE (reference sequence). This CDR3 is 15 amino acids long. The V gene lost 4 bases and the J gene lost 1 base, with 14 bases spanning the gap. The CDR3: CASSPQGNPNTEAFF. The CDR3 DNA follows: TGTGCCAGCAGCCCTCAGGGGAATCCGAACACTGAAGCTTTCTTT.

The genes are TRBV5-1 and TRBJ1-4, with 9 bases aligning to TRBD1. Germline V gene lookup returns CDR1 SGHRS and CDR2 YFSETQ. V shed 6 bases and J 8 bases; nucleotides not matched to a gene: 14. CDR3 length equals 16 residues. This CDR3 is CASTRTGDGKKEKLFF. CDR3 nucleotides: TGCGCCAGCACCCGGACAGGGGACGGAAAAAAGGAAAAACTGTTTTTT.

The rearrangement uses TRBV6-5 and TRBJ1-2, with 10 bases matching TRBD1. The CDR3 has 13 amino acids. Germline trimming cut 8 bases from V and 5 bases from J; bases unmatched to any gene: 5. Germline CDR1 reads MNHEY; CDR2 reads SVGAGI. CDR3 loop: CASRLGQGYGYTF. The CDR3, as DNA: TGTGCCAGCCGATTGGGACAGGGGTATGGCTACACCTTC.

The rearrangement uses TRBV14 and TRBJ2-1; a possible D gene is TRBD2 (7 bases). Germline V gene sequence: CDR1 SGHDN, CDR2 FVKESK. CDR3 length equals 20 residues. V was clipped by 2 bases and J by 6 bases, with 29 bases between them. CDR3 sequence: CASSQRPGGRGTRVLNEQFF. CDR3 bases: TGTGCCAGCAGCCAACGACCCGGGGGGCGGGGGACCCGGGTACTCAATGAGCAGTTCTTC.

The chain combines TRBV28 with TRBJ1-2; D perhaps matches TRBD1 (6 bases). CDR3 length: 13 residues. Trimming removed 2 bases at V and 4 bases at J, with 8 bases between. Germline V CDR1 and CDR2: MDHEN, SYDVKM. In DNA, the CDR3 is TGTGCCAGCAGTTTACAGGGGAGCTATGGCTACACCTTC. It encodes CASSLQGSYGYTF.

V is TRBV28 and J is TRBJ2-1, with 8 bases identical to TRBD1. V lost 8 bases and J lost 1; bases outside the gene matches: 13. The CDR3 has 17 residues. Germline V gene lookup returns CDR1 MDHEN and CDR2 SYDVKM. The CDR3 sequence: CASLLLGTGSSYNEQFF. The CDR3, as DNA: TGTGCCAGCCTACTTTTGGGGACAGGATCTTCCTACAATGAGCAGTTCTTC.

The gene calls are TRBV20-1 and TRBJ2-3; D ambiguous. From germline, CDR1 is DFQATT and CDR2 SNEGSKA (reference sequence). The CDR3 covers 10 residues. The germline V and J ends were trimmed by 6 bases and 6 bases, with 7 bases remaining between them. CDR3 amino acids: CSARRDTQYF. The CDR3, as DNA: TGCAGTGCCCGCAGGGATACGCAGTATTTT.

A single count supports this clone. CDR3 DNA: TGTGCCAGCAGTTCCCCCAGAGGAGCGGGGGGTTCATACGAGCAGTACTTC. It codes for CASSSPRGAGGSYEQYF. The chain uses TRBV28 and TRBJ2-7; 9 bases line up with TRBD2. This CDR3 is built from 17 residues. Germline lookup yields CDR1 MDHEN and CDR2 SYDVKM. V trimming: 4 bases; J trimming: 4 bases; junction bases outside the gene matches: 14.

V is TRBV3-1 (or the pseudogene TRBV3-2) and J is TRBJ2-5, with TRBD2 identical over 7 bases. Per the germline V gene, CDR1 is LGHDT and CDR2 is YNNKEL (reference sequence). V lost 6 bases and J lost 4; bases outside the gene matches: 14. The CDR3 is made up of 16 amino acids. This CDR3 is CASSLRTSGEGETQYF. As DNA, the CDR3 is TGTGCCAGCAGTCTCCGTACGAGCGGGGAAGGAGAGACCCAGTACTTC.

The chain carries TRBV5-1 and TRBJ2-3; the match to TRBD2 covers 8 bases. The V segment lost 2 bases and the J segment 9 bases; nucleotides outside the gene matches: 8. The germline V gene has CDR1 SGHRS and CDR2 YFSETQ. The length of the CDR3 is 14 residues. CDR3 nucleotides: TGCGCCAGCAGCTTCGGACTAGCTCGCGACACGCAGTATTTT. It translates to CASSFGLARDTQYF.

The chain combines TRBV3-1 (or the pseudogene TRBV3-2) with TRBJ2-7; D possibly corresponds to TRBD1 (6 bases). V was clipped by 1 base and J by 3 bases, with 13 bases between them. The CDR3 consists of 15 residues. The germline V gene encodes CDR1 LGHDT and CDR2 YNNKEL (reference sequence). This chain's CDR3 is CASSQVPGHIYEQYV. The DNA for the CDR3 is TGTGCCAGCAGCCAAGTCCCGGGACACATCTACGAGCAGTACGTC.

This rearrangement joins TRBV4-3 to TRBJ2-3; 11 bases are a match to TRBD2. The V gene's germline CDR1 is LGHNA and CDR2 YSLEER. V was clipped by 3 bases and J by 4 bases; unmatched bases: 6. The CDR3 is made up of 16 amino acids. The CDR3 DNA sequence: TGCGCCAGCAGCCAGGTACTAGCGGGGGCCTCAGATACGCAGTATTTT. It codes for CASSQVLAGASDTQYF.

The chain couples TRBV6-5 to TRBJ2-1; a weak D match, TRBD1 (5 bases). Trimming pared 8 bases from V and 4 bases from J, leaving 12 bases between. In germline, CDR1 is MNHEY, CDR2 SVGAGI. The CDR3 contains 13 residues. This chain's CDR3 is CASRRDSYNEQFF. As DNA, the CDR3 is TGTGCCAGCCGTCGTGACAGTTACAATGAGCAGTTCTTC.

The chain has TRBV30 and TRBJ2-7; D is uncertain. V gave up 2 bases and J gave up 0 bases, with 14 bases separating them. CDR3 size: 15 residues. Germline-derived CDR1 and CDR2 are GTSNPN and SVGIG (reference sequence). The CDR3 loop is CAWSTSRSLSYEQYF. The CDR3 nucleotides read TGTGCCTGGAGTACCTCTAGATCCCTCTCCTACGAGCAGTACTTC.

The chain uses TRBV7-2 and TRBJ1-2; weak D call: TRBD1 (5 bases). Germline lookup yields CDR1 SGHTA and CDR2 FQGNSA. Trimming removed 1 base from V and 5 bases from J, with 17 bases in between. CDR3 size: 16 residues. The CDR3 here is CASSLGMGQTAYGYTF. The CDR3 nucleotides read TGTGCCAGCAGCTTAGGAATGGGGCAGACCGCTTATGGCTACACCTTC. Based on the CDR3 plus reference TRBV7-2 and TRBJ1-2, the full variable domain is GAGVSQSPSNKVTEKGKDVELRCDPISGHTALYWYRQSLGQGLEFLIYFQGNSAPDKSGLPSDRFSAERTGGSVSTLTIQRTQQEDSAVYLCASSLGMGQTAYGYTFGSGTRLTVV.

The chain uses TRBV7-9 and TRBJ2-2; D may be TRBD2 (6 bases). Trimming stripped 6 bases from V and 7 bases from J, with 12 bases between. Germline loops: CDR1 SEHNR, CDR2 FQNEAQ (reference sequence). The CDR3 loop spans 13 amino acids. The CDR3 loop reads CASRSQGGGELFF. DNA for the CDR3: TGTGCCAGCAGGTCTCAGGGAGGCGGGGAGCTGTTTTTT.

V usage is TRBV6-5 and J usage is TRBJ1-2; D remains ambiguous. The germline gives CDR1 MNHEY, CDR2 SVGAGI. The CDR3 sequence is 12 residues long. V dropped 7 bases and J dropped 8 bases, with 14 bases sitting between them. CDR3 sequence (DNA): TGTGCCAGCAAAAAGCGGACGGGCGGCTACACCTTC. This sequence encodes CASKKRTGGYTF.

This chain joins TRBV7-9 and TRBJ1-4; the D is unclear. This CDR3 region has 17 residues. Germline values: CDR1 SEHNR, CDR2 FQNEAQ (reference sequence). V gave up 4 bases and J gave up 8 bases, with 23 bases separating them. The CDR3 region has the DNA TGTGCCAGCAGCTCGTCAAACGTAGAGGTGATTGAGGAAAAACTGTTTTTT. This codes for CASSSSNVEVIEEKLFF.

The CDR3 protein is CASSPRGNTEAFF. The CDR3 nucleotides are TGTGCCAGCAGCCCCCGCGGGAACACTGAAGCTTTCTTT. The chain links TRBV3-1 (or the pseudogene TRBV3-2) to TRBJ1-1; D remains ambiguous. Germline V lookup: CDR1 LGHDT, CDR2 YNNKEL (reference sequence). CDR3 length: 13 residues. The germline V and J ends were trimmed by 4 bases and 1 base, with 7 bases remaining between them.

The chain recombines TRBV6-5 with TRBJ2-2; 8 positions match TRBD2. Germline V lookup: CDR1 MNHEY, CDR2 SVGAGI. Trimming took 6 bases from V and 2 from J; bases not matched to a gene: 2. The length of the CDR3 is 14 residues. The CDR3 sequence: CASRAGGNTGELFF. As DNA, the CDR3 is TGTGCCAGCAGGGCGGGGGGTAACACCGGGGAGCTGTTTTTT.

The gene calls are TRBV7-9 and TRBJ1-2; no clear D. The CDR3 is 13 residues long. Trimming left V 4 bases short and J 5 bases short, with 11 bases between. Germline CDR1 reads SEHNR; CDR2 reads FQNEAQ (reference sequence). The CDR3 region has the DNA TGTGCCAGCAGCTCCTCGGGGTTTTATGGCTACACCTTC. Translation gives CASSSSGFYGYTF.

The gene calls are TRBV27 and TRBJ2-1, with D possibly TRBD2 on 5 matching bases. Germline values: CDR1 MNHEY, CDR2 SMNVEV (reference sequence). The CDR3 contains 15 residues. V lost 3 bases, J lost 8 bases, and 17 bases lay in between. CDR3 bases: TGTGCCAGCAGTTTCCGAACTAGTCGTCTCGATGAGCAGTTCTTC. This gives the protein CASSFRTSRLDEQFF.

This chain connects TRBV9 to TRBJ2-1; 7 bases agree with TRBD1. After removal of 1 base from V and 9 bases from J, the junction contained 10 bases not matched to a gene. From germline, CDR1 is SGDLS and CDR2 YYNGEE. This CDR3 spans 15 amino acids. DNA for the CDR3: TGTGCCAGCAGCGTACTGGGGACAGCGTATGTTGAGCAGTTCTTC. Protein: CASSVLGTAYVEQFF.

This clone was detected a few times. The V gene is TRBV7-7, the J gene TRBJ2-1; 10 positions agree with TRBD2. V shed 2 bases, J shed 5 bases, and the junction held 3 bases outside the gene matches. CDR3 size: 15 residues. Germline V CDR1 and CDR2: SSHAT, FNYEAQ (reference sequence). CDR3 sequence: CASSLTSGANNEQFF. CDR3 sequence (DNA): TGTGCCAGCAGCTTAACTAGCGGGGCTAACAATGAGCAGTTCTTC.

This clone was seen a single time. V usage is TRBV2 and J usage is TRBJ1-2; no definite D call. CDR3 length: 12 residues. Germline V CDR1 and CDR2: SNHLY, FYNNEI. Trimming stripped 8 bases from V and 8 bases from J, with 15 bases between. The CDR3 loop reads CASLSAGWGYTF. The CDR3 DNA is TGTGCCAGCCTCAGTGCGGGGTGGGGCTACACCTTC.

This chain connects TRBV19 to TRBJ1-6, with TRBD1 as a possible D gene (6 bases). Per germline, CDR1 LNHDA and CDR2 SQIVND (reference sequence). The CDR3 has 15 residues. The V gene lost 3 bases and the J gene lost 9 bases, with 15 bases spanning the gap. CDR3 residues: CASSIMRQDSSPLHF. Here the CDR3 DNA reads TGTGCCAGTAGTATTATGAGACAGGACAGTTCACCCCTCCACTTT.

V and J are TRBV28 and TRBJ2-4, with 10 bases lining up with TRBD1. Per germline, CDR1 MDHEN and CDR2 SYDVKM. This CDR3 contains 15 residues. The ends lost 3 bases at V and 7 bases at J; junction bases unmatched: 6. The CDR3 loop is CASSFARQGANIQYF. Written as DNA, the CDR3 is TGTGCCAGCAGTTTCGCCCGACAGGGGGCCAACATTCAGTACTTC.

The genes are TRBV5-1 and TRBJ2-3; possibly TRBD2 for D (7 bases). This CDR3 comprises 15 residues. CDR1 is SGHRS and CDR2 is YFSETQ in the germline V gene. The V end was cut by 0 bases, the J end by 5 bases, with 13 bases between. The CDR3 spells CASSLGFGGQDTQYF. In nucleotides, the CDR3 is TGCGCCAGCAGCTTGGGTTTCGGGGGGCAAGATACGCAGTATTTT.

This sequence joins TRBV2 and TRBJ2-3, with TRBD1 identical over 7 bases. Germline lookup yields CDR1 SNHLY and CDR2 FYNNEI. The CDR3 length is 14 residues. After removal of 5 bases from V and 2 bases from J, the junction contained 4 bases not matched to a gene. CDR3 region: CASSKGQITDTQYF. The CDR3 bases are TGTGCCAGCAGTAAGGGACAGATCACAGATACGCAGTATTTT.

This rearrangement joins TRBV28 to TRBJ1-1, with TRBD1 identical over 9 bases. The V gene end was trimmed by 2 bases and the J gene end by 5 bases; junction bases not matched to a gene: 3. Germline V gives CDR1 MDHEN, CDR2 SYDVKM. CDR3 length: 14 amino acids. The CDR3 sequence is CASSLGTGRTEAFF. CDR3 coding DNA: TGTGCCAGCAGTTTAGGGACAGGGAGAACTGAAGCTTTCTTT.

The chain has TRBV11-1 and TRBJ1-1, with D possibly TRBD1 on 5 matching bases. The V end lost 2 bases, the J end lost 1 base, and 11 bases lay between the germline ends. The CDR3 length is 15 residues. Germline CDR1 reads SGHAT; CDR2 reads FQDESV (reference sequence). This CDR3 reads CASSLYETANTEAFF. Here the CDR3 DNA reads TGTGCCAGCAGCTTATATGAGACAGCGAACACTGAAGCTTTCTTT.